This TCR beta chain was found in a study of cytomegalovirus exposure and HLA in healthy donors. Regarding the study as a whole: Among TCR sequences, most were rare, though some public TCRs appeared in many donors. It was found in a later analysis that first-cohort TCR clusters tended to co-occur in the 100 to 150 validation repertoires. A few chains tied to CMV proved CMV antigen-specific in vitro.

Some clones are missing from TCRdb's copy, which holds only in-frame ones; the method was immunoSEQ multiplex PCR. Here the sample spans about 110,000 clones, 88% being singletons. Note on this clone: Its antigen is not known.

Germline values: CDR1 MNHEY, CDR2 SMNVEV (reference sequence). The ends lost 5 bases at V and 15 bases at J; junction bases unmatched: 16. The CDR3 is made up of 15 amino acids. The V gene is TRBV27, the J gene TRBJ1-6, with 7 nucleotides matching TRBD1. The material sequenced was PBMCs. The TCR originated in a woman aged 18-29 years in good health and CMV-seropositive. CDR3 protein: CASSGAVDRYNSLHF. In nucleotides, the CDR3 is TGTGCCAGCAGTGGGGCAGTGGACAGGTACAACAGCCTCCACTTT.